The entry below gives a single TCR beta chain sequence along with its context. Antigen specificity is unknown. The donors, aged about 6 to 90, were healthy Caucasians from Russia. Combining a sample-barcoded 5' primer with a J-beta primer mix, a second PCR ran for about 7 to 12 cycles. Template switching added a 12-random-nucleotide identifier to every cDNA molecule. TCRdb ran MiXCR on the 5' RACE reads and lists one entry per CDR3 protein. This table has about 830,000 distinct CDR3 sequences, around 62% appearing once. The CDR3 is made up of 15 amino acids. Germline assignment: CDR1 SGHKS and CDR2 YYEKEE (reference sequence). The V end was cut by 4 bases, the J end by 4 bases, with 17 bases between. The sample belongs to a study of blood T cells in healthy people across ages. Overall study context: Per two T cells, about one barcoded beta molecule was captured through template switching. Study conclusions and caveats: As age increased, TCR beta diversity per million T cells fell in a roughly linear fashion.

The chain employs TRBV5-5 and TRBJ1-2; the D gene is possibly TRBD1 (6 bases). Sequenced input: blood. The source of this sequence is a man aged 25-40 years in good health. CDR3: CASSGSTGSGYGYTF. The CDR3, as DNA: TGTGCCAGCAGCGGGTCGACAGGTTCTGGCTATGGCTACACCTTC.